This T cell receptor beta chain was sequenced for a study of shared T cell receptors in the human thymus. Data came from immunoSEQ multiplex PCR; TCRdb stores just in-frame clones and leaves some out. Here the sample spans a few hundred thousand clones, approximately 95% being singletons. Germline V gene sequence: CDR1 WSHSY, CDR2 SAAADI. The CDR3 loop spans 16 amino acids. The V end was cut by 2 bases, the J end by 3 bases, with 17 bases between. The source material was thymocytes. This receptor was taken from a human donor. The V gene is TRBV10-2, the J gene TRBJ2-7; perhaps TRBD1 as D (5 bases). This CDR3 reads CASSEVSRALVYEQYF. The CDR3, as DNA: TGCGCCAGCAGTGAGGTGTCCAGGGCTCTTGTCTACGAGCAGTACTTC.